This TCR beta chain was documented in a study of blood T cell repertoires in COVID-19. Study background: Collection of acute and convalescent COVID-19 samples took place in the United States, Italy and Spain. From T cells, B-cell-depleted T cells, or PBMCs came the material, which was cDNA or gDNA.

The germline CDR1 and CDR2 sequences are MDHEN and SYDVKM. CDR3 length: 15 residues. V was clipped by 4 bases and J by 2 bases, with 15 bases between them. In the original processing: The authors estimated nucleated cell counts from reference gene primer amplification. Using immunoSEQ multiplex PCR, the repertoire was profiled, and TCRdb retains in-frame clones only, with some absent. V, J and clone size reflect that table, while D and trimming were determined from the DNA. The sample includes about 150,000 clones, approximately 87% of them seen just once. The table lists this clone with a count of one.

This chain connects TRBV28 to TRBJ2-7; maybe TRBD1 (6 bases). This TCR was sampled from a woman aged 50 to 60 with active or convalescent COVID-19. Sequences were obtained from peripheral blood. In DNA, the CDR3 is TGTGCCAGCAGTTCTTCCGACAGGCCCCCCTACGAGCAGTACTTC. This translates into CASSSSDRPPYEQYF.